This is a list of T cell receptor beta chains from one sample in a study of blood T cell repertoires in COVID-19. Some clones are missing from TCRdb's copy, which holds only in-frame ones; the method was immunoSEQ multiplex PCR. This table holds about 75,000 clones, roughly 78% found once. The material sequenced was peripheral blood. The source of these receptors is a woman older than 75 with active or convalescent COVID-19. Both conserved end residues are trimmed from each CDR3. D genes are given only for firm matches.

d_call j_call v_call cdr3_aa
NA TRBJ2-2 TRBV6-5 ASSFDNRNTGELF
NA TRBJ2-7 TRBV10-3 AIRPSGTFLTYEQY
TRBD2 TRBJ2-1 TRBV5-4 ASSRGGVRAGYNEQF
NA TRBJ2-4 TRBV15 ATSTSDRGMNIQY
TRBD1 TRBJ2-5 TRBV19 ASSHIRGPHRETQY
TRBD1 TRBJ2-3 TRBV14 ASSVTGAYSTDTQY
TRBD2 TRBJ2-3 TRBV19 ASSPPGLATDTQY
TRBD1 TRBJ1-4 TRBV5-1 ASSLGTGDNEKLF
NA TRBJ2-5 TRBV5-4 ASSFGLAKETQY
NA TRBJ2-2 TRBV19 ASSIDHSTGSRTGELF
TRBD2 TRBJ2-2 TRBV5-1 ASSFSGRVTGELF
NA TRBJ2-7 TRBV19 ASSRGKTYEQY
NA TRBJ1-2 TRBV3-1/TRBV3-2 ASSQVGGRGYGYT
TRBD1 TRBJ1-1 TRBV7-2 ASSFTTGGSPEAF
NA TRBJ1-1 TRBV28 ASRMRGMRAF
NA TRBJ2-5 TRBV29-1 SVEDLWSRVQY
TRBD1 TRBJ1-6 TRBV6-5 ASRVGQGVGSPLH
NA TRBJ1-1 TRBV6-2/TRBV6-3 ASSYGQTQNTEAF
TRBD1 TRBJ1-1 TRBV28 ASSSYSTGATEAF
TRBD1 TRBJ1-3 TRBV28 ASSFPGGSGNTIY
NA TRBJ2-6 TRBV5-1 ASSSPGGANVLT
NA TRBJ2-3 TRBV6-5 ASSYRAGYTDTQY
TRBD1 TRBJ1-6 TRBV6-1 ASSGTGSSYNSPLH
NA TRBJ1-4 TRBV6-1 ASSNRPNEKLF
NA TRBJ1-3 TRBV6-5 ASSPAGLGYTIY
TRBD2 TRBJ2-3 TRBV24-1 ATSDYLGAGGTDTQY
TRBD1 TRBJ1-4 TRBV6-6 ASSWRGQGEKLF
NA TRBJ1-1 TRBV7-8 ASSLSKNTEAF
NA TRBJ2-7 TRBV10-3 AISDSTTYEQY
NA TRBJ1-1 TRBV5-4 ASSLHETRTSRYTGTEAF
TRBD1 TRBJ1-1 TRBV7-9 ASSLAGQGGDQAF
NA TRBJ1-2 TRBV12-3/TRBV12-4 ASRTNGDYGYT
TRBD1 TRBJ1-1 TRBV3-1/TRBV3-2 ASSLQGAMNTEAF
NA TRBJ2-4 TRBV19 ASSHQRGGVLAKNIQY
TRBD2 TRBJ2-1 TRBV9 ASSVFGLAGEFEQF
NA TRBJ1-2 TRBV6-5 ASTRREGSGYT
NA TRBJ1-5 TRBV10-3 AISDSGAGDNQPQH
NA TRBJ1-1 TRBV19 ASSTPPGGLNTEAF
NA TRBJ2-7 TRBV7-6 ASSFGGGVPTYEQY
NA TRBJ2-1 TRBV5-6 ASSLAGQGAHLTYNEQF
NA TRBJ1-1 TRBV18 ASWGRDTEAF
NA TRBJ1-3 TRBV15 ATSRDATNPGVAGNTIY
NA TRBJ1-1 TRBV10-3 AISDNYEAF
NA TRBJ1-2 TRBV19 ASSENRVSNYGYT
TRBD1 TRBJ1-2 TRBV19 ASSIPPGQGHYGYT
TRBD1 TRBJ1-1 TRBV7-9 ASSFDRGPGAF